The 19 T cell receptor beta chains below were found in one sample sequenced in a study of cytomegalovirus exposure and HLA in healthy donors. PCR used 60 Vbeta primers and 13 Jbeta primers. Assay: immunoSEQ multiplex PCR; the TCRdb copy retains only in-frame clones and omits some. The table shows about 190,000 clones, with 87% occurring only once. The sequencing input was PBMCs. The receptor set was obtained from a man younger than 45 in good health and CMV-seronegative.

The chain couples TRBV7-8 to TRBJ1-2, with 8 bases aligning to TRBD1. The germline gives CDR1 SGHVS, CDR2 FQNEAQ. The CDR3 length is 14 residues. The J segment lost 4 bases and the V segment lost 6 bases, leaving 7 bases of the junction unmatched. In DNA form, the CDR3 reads TGTGCCAGCAGTCCGACAGGGGACCCCTATGGCTACACCTTC. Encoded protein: CASSPTGDPYGYTF.

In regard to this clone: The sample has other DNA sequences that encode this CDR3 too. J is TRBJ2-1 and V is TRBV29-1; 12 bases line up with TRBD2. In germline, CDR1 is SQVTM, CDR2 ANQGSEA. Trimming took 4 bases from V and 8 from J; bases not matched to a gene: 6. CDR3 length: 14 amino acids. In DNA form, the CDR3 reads TGCAGCGTTGGCAGTCTAGCGGGAGGGTATGAGCAGTTCTTC. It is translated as CSVGSLAGGYEQFF.

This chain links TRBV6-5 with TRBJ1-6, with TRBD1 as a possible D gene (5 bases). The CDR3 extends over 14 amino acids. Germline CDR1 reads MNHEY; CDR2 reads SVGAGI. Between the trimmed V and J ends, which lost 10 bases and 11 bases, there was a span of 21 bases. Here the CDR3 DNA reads TGTGCCACCAAAACGGGGGGAAGGGAGACACCCCTCCACTTT. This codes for CATKTGGRETPLHF.

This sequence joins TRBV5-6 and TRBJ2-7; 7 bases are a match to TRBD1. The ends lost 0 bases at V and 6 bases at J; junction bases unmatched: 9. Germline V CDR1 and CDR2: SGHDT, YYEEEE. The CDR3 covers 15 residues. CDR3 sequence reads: CASSLVTGEGAEQYF. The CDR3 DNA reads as TGTGCCAGCAGCTTGGTGACAGGAGAGGGGGCCGAGCAGTACTTC.

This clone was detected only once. The CDR3 nucleotides read TGTGCCAGCAGCTGGAAGCGGGGGCGAGACGAGACCCAGTACTTC. Its protein is CASSWKRGRDETQYF. V usage is TRBV5-4 and J usage is TRBJ2-5; TRBD2 aligns across 8 bases. The CDR3 has 15 amino acids. Germline CDR1 SGHNT, CDR2 YYREEE (reference sequence). V gave up 3 bases and J gave up 5 bases; unmatched junction bases: 9.

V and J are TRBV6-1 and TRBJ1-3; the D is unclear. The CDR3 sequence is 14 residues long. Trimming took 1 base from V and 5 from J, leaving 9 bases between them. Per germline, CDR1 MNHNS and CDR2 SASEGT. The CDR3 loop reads CASSEGPARNTIYF. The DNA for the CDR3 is TGTGCCAGCAGTGAAGGTCCTGCTAGAAACACCATATATTTT.

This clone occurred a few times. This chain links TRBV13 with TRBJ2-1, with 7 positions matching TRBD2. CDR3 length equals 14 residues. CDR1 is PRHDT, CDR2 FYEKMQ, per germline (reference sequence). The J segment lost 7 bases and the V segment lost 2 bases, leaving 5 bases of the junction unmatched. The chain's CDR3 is CASSLRGRANEQFF. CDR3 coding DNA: TGTGCCAGCAGCTTACGCGGGAGAGCGAATGAGCAGTTCTTC.

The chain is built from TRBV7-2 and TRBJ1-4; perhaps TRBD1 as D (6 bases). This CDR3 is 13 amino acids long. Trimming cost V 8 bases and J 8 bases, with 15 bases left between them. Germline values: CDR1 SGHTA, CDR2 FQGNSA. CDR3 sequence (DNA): TGTGCCAGCCGAACAGACAGGAACGAAAAACTGTTTTTT. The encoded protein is CASRTDRNEKLFF.

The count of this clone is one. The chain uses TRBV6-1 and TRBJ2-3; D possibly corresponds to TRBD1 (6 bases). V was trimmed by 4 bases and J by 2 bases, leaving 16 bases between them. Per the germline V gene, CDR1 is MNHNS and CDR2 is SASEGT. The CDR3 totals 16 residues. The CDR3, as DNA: TGTGCCAGCAGTGCGTTTAACAGGGTCCCCACAGATACGCAGTATTTT. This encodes CASSAFNRVPTDTQYF.

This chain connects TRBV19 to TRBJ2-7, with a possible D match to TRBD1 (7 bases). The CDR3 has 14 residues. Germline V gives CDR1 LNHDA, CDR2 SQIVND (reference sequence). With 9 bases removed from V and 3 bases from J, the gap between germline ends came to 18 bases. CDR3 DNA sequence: TGTGCCAGCCGCCCACAGGGGACTTACTACGAGCAGTACTTC. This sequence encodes CASRPQGTYYEQYF. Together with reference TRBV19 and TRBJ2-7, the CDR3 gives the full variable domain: DGGITQSPKYLFRKEGQNVTLSCEQNLNHDAMYWYRQDPGQGLRLIYYSQIVNDFQKGDIAEGYSVSREKKESFPLTVTSAQKNPTAFYLCASRPQGTYYEQYFGPGTRLTVT.

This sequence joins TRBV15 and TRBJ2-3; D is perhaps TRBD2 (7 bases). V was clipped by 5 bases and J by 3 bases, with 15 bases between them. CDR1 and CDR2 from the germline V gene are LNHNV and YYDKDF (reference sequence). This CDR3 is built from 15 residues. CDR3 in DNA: TGTGCCACCAGCCCGGCGGGGGCCGGAACAGATACGCAGTATTTT. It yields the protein CATSPAGAGTDTQYF.

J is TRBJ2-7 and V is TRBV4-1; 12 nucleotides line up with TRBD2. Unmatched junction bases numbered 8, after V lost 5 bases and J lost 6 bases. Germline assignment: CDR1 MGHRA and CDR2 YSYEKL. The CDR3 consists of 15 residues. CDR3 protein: CASSDGLAGSVEQYF. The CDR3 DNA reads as TGCGCCAGCAGCGACGGACTAGCGGGATCGGTCGAGCAGTACTTC.

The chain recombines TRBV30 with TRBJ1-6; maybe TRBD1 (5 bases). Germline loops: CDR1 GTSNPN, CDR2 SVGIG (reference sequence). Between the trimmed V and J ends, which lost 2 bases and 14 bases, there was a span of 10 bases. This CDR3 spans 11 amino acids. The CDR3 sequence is CAWSQGKSLHF. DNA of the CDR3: TGTGCCTGGAGTCAGGGCAAGTCCCTCCACTTT.

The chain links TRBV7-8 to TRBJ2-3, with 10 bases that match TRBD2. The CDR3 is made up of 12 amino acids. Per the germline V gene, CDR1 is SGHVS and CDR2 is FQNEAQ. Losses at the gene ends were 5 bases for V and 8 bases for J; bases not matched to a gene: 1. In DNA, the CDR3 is TGTGCCAGCAGCCAGCGGGGGGGTACGCAGTATTTT. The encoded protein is CASSQRGGTQYF.

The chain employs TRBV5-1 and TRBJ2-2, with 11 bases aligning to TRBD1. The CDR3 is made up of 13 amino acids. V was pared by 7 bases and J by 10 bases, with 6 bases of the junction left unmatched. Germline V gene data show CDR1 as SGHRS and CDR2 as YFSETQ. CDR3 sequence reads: CASAGTGGLELFF. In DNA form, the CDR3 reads TGCGCCAGCGCCGGGACAGGGGGATTGGAGCTGTTTTTT.

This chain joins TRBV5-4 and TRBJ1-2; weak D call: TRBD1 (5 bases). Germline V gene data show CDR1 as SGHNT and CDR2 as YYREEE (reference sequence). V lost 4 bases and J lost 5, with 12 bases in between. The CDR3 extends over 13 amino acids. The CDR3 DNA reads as TGTGCCAGCAGCCCTGACAGTACTTATGGCTACACCTTC. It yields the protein CASSPDSTYGYTF.

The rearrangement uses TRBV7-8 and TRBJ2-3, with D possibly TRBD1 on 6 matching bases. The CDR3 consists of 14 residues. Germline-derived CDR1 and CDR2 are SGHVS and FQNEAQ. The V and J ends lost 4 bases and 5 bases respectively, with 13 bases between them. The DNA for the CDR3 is TGTGCCAGCAGCTACCCGCAGGGGAAAGATACGCAGTATTTT. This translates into CASSYPQGKDTQYF.

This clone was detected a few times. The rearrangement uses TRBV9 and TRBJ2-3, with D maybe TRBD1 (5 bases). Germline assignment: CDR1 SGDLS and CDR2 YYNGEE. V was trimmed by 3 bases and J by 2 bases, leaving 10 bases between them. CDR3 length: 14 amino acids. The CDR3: CASSEGHNTDTQYF. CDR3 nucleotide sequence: TGTGCCAGCAGCGAAGGACACAACACAGATACGCAGTATTTT.

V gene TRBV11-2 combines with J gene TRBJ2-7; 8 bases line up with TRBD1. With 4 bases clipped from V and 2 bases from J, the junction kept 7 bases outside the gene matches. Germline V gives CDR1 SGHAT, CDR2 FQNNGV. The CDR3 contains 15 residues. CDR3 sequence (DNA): TGTGCCAGCAGCTACCGGGACAGGTCAACCTACGAGCAGTACTTC. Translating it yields CASSYRDRSTYEQYF.